The TCR beta chain described here comes from a study of early T cells in non-severe SARS-CoV-2 infection. Study as a whole: With bulk RNA from unsorted whole blood as input, sequencing yielded unpaired chains.

Each cDNA molecule carried a unique molecular identifier. Each CDR3 protein is one row after TCRdb ran MiXCR on the 5' RACE reads. Altogether tens of thousands of distinct CDR3 sequences are present, 11% being singletons, with the ten largest covering about a tenth. This clonotype was counted ten times or more. Its antigen is currently unknown. Findings and caveats of the study: Matching against VDJdb likely underestimated virus-specific expansions, favoring anti-spike CD8.

The CDR3 extends over 15 amino acids. Deletions cut 1 base from V and 2 bases from J, with 13 bases between. In germline, CDR1 is DFQATT, CDR2 SNEGSKA (reference sequence). The rearrangement links TRBV20-1 to TRBJ2-3; the D gene is possibly TRBD1 (6 bases). The sample taken for sequencing was whole blood. This TCR came from an adult who was a healthcare worker with PCR-confirmed SARS-CoV-2 infection or an uninfected control (not recorded which). This chain's CDR3 is CSARGLDRHTDTQYF. The CDR3 DNA reads TGCAGTGCTAGAGGTCTGGACAGACACACAGATACGCAGTATTTT.